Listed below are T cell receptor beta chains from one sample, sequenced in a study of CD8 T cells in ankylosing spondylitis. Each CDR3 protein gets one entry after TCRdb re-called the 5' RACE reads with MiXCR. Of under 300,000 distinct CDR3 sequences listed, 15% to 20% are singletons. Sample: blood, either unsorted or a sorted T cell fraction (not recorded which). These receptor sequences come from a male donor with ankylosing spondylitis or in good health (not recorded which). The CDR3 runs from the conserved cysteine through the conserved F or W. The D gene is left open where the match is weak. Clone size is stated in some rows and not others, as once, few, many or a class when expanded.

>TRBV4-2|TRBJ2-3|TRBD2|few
CASSQAPGPSGVTDTQYF
TGTGCCAGCAGCCAGGCCCCCGGGCCTAGCGGGGTCACAGATACGCAGTATTTT
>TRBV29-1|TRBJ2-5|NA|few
CSVEETQYF
TGCAGCGTAGAAGAGACCCAGTACTTC
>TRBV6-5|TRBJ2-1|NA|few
CASSSWEPSYNEQFF
TGTGCCAGCAGTTCATGGGAGCCCTCCTACAATGAGCAGTTCTTC
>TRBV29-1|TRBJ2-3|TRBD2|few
CSVEGGEVAGVTDTQYF
TGCAGCGTTGAAGGCGGAGAGGTAGCGGGCGTCACAGATACGCAGTATTTT
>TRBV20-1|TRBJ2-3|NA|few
CSASGSGAGSQADTQYF
TGCAGTGCCAGTGGGAGTGGGGCGGGGAGTCAGGCAGATACGCAGTATTTT
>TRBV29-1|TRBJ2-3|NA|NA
CSVGTGSTYTDTQYF
TGCAGCGTTGGCACAGGGAGTACCTACACAGATACGCAGTATTTT
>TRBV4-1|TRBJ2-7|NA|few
CASSQVHSSYEQYF
TGCGCCAGCAGCCAAGTTCACAGTTCCTACGAGCAGTACTTC
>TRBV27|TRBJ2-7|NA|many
CASSHGQGGSEQYF
TGTGCCAGCAGCCACGGACAAGGCGGCTCCGAGCAGTACTTC
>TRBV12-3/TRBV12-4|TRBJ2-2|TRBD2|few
CASRTDWASGSYTGELFF
TGTGCCAGCAGGACGGATTGGGCTAGCGGGAGCTACACCGGGGAGCTGTTTTTT
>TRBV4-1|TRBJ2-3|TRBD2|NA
CASSLLGLAGVSGTDTQYF
TGCGCCAGCAGCCTATTAGGACTAGCGGGAGTTAGTGGCACAGATACGCAGTATTTT
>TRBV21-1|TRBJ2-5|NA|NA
CASSKGGQGGQETQYF
TGTGCCAGCAGCAAGGGGGGACAGGGGGGCCAAGAGACCCAGTACTTC
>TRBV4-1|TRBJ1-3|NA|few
CASSQDRGHGNTIYF
TGCGCCAGCAGCCAAGATCGAGGGCACGGAAACACCATATATTTT
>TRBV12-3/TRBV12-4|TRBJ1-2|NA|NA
CASSRQGNYGYTF
TGTGCCAGCAGTCGCCAGGGGAACTATGGCTACACCTTC
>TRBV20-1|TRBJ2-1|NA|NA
CSARFRNSYNEQFF
TGCAGTGCTAGATTCAGGAACTCCTACAATGAGCAGTTCTTC
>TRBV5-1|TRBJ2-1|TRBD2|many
CASSLPVAGARNEQFF
TGCGCCAGCAGCTTGCCGGTAGCGGGAGCGAGAAATGAGCAGTTCTTC
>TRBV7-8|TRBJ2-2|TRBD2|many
CASSLFSRLAELNTGELFF
TGTGCCAGCAGCTTATTCTCCCGACTAGCGGAGTTGAACACCGGGGAGCTGTTTTTT
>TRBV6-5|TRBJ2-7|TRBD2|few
CASSYGWWRELGEQYF
TGTGCCAGCAGTTACGGTTGGTGGCGGGAGTTGGGTGAGCAGTACTTC
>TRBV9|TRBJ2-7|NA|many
CASSVGRDGSYEQYF
TGTGCCAGCAGCGTAGGGAGGGACGGCTCCTACGAGCAGTACTTC
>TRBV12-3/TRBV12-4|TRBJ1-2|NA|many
CASSLAPGGHGYTF
TGTGCCAGCAGTTTAGCGCCCGGGGGCCATGGCTACACCTTC
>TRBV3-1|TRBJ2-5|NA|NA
CVSSHYLANSQETQYF
TGTGTCAGCAGCCACTACCTAGCGAATAGCCAAGAGACCCAGTACTTC
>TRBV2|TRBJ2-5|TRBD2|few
CASSEGLAVGETQYF
TGTGCCAGCAGTGAGGGACTAGCGGTTGGGGAGACCCAGTACTTC
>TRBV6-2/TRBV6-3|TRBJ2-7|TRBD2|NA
CASSYGGTNYEQYF
TGTGCCAGCAGTTACGGTGGGACTAACTACGAGCAGTACTTC